This record concerns one TCR beta chain sequence. PCR used 60 Vbeta primers and 13 Jbeta primers. Here immunoSEQ multiplex PCR was the method, and the copy in TCRdb shows in-frame clones only, minus some. The sample has about 160,000 clones; about 80% are singletons. This sample was taken from a study of cytomegalovirus exposure and HLA in healthy donors. Across the whole study: Researchers found that roughly 77% of some 400 genotyped donors fell within the Caucasian-associated ancestry cluster.

Sequenced: PBMCs. This clonotype originated in a man in his forties or fifties in good health and CMV-seropositive.

CDR3 sequence: CASRYGQRRYF. CDR3 coding DNA: TGTGCCAGCAGATACGGACAAAGGAGGTACTTC. V usage is TRBV14 and J usage is TRBJ2-5, with a possible D match to TRBD1 (5 bases). This CDR3 spans 11 amino acids. Germline V CDR1 and CDR2: SGHDN, FVKESK. V lost 6 bases and J 13 bases, leaving 15 bases between the germline ends.